This entry features one T cell receptor beta chain sequence. The CDR3 sequence is 15 residues long. V lost 5 bases, J lost 8 bases, and 19 bases lay in between. Per the germline V gene, CDR1 is MNHEY and CDR2 is SVGAGI. The record originates from a study of blood T cell repertoires in COVID-19. Study as a whole: Sample material is recorded as cDNA or gDNA derived from T cells, B-cell-depleted T cells, or PBMCs.

In the original processing: From reference gene primer amplification, estimates of nucleated cell counts were derived. Profiled with immunoSEQ multiplex PCR; TCRdb holds only in-frame clones, not every one. V and J calls and clone size are copied from that table; D and trimming were computed from the DNA. The profile shows about 330,000 clones, about four fifths of them singletons. The material sequenced was peripheral blood. This TCR came from a woman aged 45-59 years with acute or convalescent COVID-19. The chain links TRBV6-5 to TRBJ2-1; a possible D gene is TRBD2 (6 bases). For the CDR3, the DNA is TGTGCCAGCAGTCCATATAGCGGTTTAAGCTATGAGCAGTTCTTC. Translated: CASSPYSGLSYEQFF.